A single sample gave rise to the 8 T cell receptor beta chains below, sequenced in a study of molecular identifiers for immune sequencing clone quantification. Each CDR3 protein gets one entry after TCRdb re-called the PCR reads with MiXCR. The sample lists 600,000 to 650,000 distinct CDR3 sequences; 15% to 20% were seen once. Sequenced: naive CD8+ T cells from blood, with Jurkat cell RNA spiked in. The subset is: FACS-sorted CD8+CD4-CCR7+CD45RA+ naive T cells. All receptors come from a human donor in good health. Some libraries in this study had Jurkat cell RNA spiked in.

To note about this clonotype: A much larger clone lies one base from this, so it may be a read error. The chain has TRBV6-5 and TRBJ1-1; tentative D call: TRBD1 (6 bases). CDR1 and CDR2 from the germline V gene are MNHEY and SVGAGI. The CDR3 sequence is 14 residues long. Trimming removed 5 bases from V and 3 bases from J, with 13 bases in between. Here the CDR3 reads CASSQDSPHTEAFF. Written as DNA, the CDR3 is TGTGCCAGCAGTCAGGACAGCCCTCACACTGAAGCTTTCTTT.

The table lists this clonotype with a few counts. This sequence joins TRBV30 and TRBJ2-4, with 7 positions matching TRBD1. The V and J ends lost 0 bases and 7 bases, in that order; junction bases with no gene match: 9. The CDR3 covers 15 residues. Germline V gene lookup returns CDR1 GTSNPN and CDR2 SVGIG (reference sequence). The CDR3 sequence is CAWSVHTEGGNIQYF. The CDR3 coding sequence is TGTGCCTGGAGTGTACACACCGAAGGGGGCAACATTCAGTACTTC.

In its sample, this clonotype was seen a few times. The gene calls are TRBV25-1 and TRBJ1-1; tentatively, D is TRBD1 (6 bases). V lost 6 bases, J lost 0 bases, and 20 bases lay in between. The CDR3 contains 17 residues. CDR1 is MGHDK and CDR2 is SYGVNS in the germline V gene. The CDR3 is CASSQGQNPTLNTEAFF. Written as DNA, the CDR3 is TGTGCCAGCAGCCAGGGGCAGAACCCCACCCTGAACACTGAAGCTTTCTTT.

The sample holds a few counts of this clonotype. The chain links TRBV24-1 to TRBJ2-1; maybe TRBD2 (6 bases). The V end was cut by 3 bases, the J end by 4 bases, with 9 bases between. CDR1 and CDR2 from the germline V gene are KGHDR and SFDVKD. The CDR3 consists of 14 residues. In DNA, the CDR3 is TGTGCCACCAGTGATACGGGACTTTACAATGAGCAGTTCTTC. Its protein product is CATSDTGLYNEQFF.

This clonotype showed up just a few times. The V and J genes are TRBV12-3 or TRBV12-4 and TRBJ1-5, with D perhaps matching TRBD1 (5 bases). This CDR3 comprises 14 residues. Between the trimmed V and J ends, which lost 6 bases and 5 bases, there was a span of 14 bases. This CDR3 reads CASRSAWGDQPQHF. The CDR3 DNA reads as TGTGCCAGCAGGTCGGCCTGGGGGGATCAGCCCCAGCATTTT.

The sample holds many counts of this clonotype. CDR3 DNA: TGTGCCAGCAGTTACTCGAAGGGATATGAGCAGTTCTTC. It codes for CASSYSKGYEQFF. The chain couples TRBV6-6 to TRBJ2-1; D is unresolved. The CDR3 consists of 13 residues. V was trimmed by 0 bases and J by 8 bases, leaving 8 bases between them. Looked up from germline, CDR1 is MNHNY and CDR2 is SVGAGI (reference sequence).

Ten or more counts support this clonotype. This chain joins TRBV4-3 and TRBJ1-4; D remains unclear. The ends were cut back, 0 bases at V and 7 bases at J, with 12 bases in the middle. CDR1 and CDR2 (germline): LGHNA, YSLEER. CDR3 length: 15 residues. CDR3 amino acids: CASSQDHVGSEKLFF. In nucleotides, the CDR3 is TGCGCCAGCAGCCAAGATCATGTGGGGTCTGAAAAACTGTTTTTT.

This clonotype was detected ten times or more. The CDR3 coding sequence is TGTGCCAGCACCGAGCAGGGGGTCCGGGGGGCCAACGTCCTGACTTTC. Residues: CASTEQGVRGANVLTF. The rearrangement joins TRBV6-6 to TRBJ2-6, with 7 nucleotides matching TRBD1. Germline CDR1 is MNHNY and CDR2 is SVGAGI (reference sequence). The CDR3 is made up of 16 amino acids. The J segment lost 4 bases and the V segment lost 7 bases, leaving 10 bases of the junction unmatched.